This TCR beta chain was identified during a study of cytomegalovirus exposure and HLA in healthy donors. The CDR3 covers 12 residues. V trimming: 6 bases; J trimming: 7 bases; junction bases outside the gene matches: 5. Germline V gene lookup returns CDR1 MNHNY and CDR2 SVGAGI (reference sequence). Amplification used 60 Vbeta primers and 13 Jbeta primers. Sequencing was performed with immunoSEQ multiplex PCR; in TCRdb, only in-frame clones are kept and a portion is missing. Among approximately 150,000 clones listed, roughly 77% were seen once. Sample: PBMCs. The sequence came from a man younger than 45 in good health and CMV-seropositive. The rearrangement joins TRBV6-6 to TRBJ1-1; TRBD1 agrees at 7 bases. The CDR3 loop is CASSPGGNEAFF. The DNA of the CDR3 is TGTGCCAGCAGCCCAGGGGGGAATGAAGCTTTCTTT.